This T cell receptor (beta chain) was retrieved from a study of HIV-infected patients and healthy controls. MiXCR, applied by TCRdb to the 5' RACE reads, yields one record per CDR3 protein. Among approximately 64,000 distinct CDR3 sequences, under 25% were seen once, and the ten largest hold 1.1% to 1.5%. This clonotype was recorded many times. Looked up from germline, CDR1 is MNHEY and CDR2 is SMNVEV (reference sequence). The V and J ends lost 7 bases and 2 bases respectively, with 18 bases between them. CDR3 length: 16 residues. Specimen: CD4+ T cells from blood. This sequence was found in a human donor in good health. The chain uses TRBV27 and TRBJ1-5; no firm D call. The CDR3 DNA follows: TGTGCCAGCATCCCGGGTCTGGGCTGGGGCAATCAGCCCCAGCATTTT. Translation gives CASIPGLGWGNQPQHF.